One sample yielded the 29 T cell receptor beta chains listed below, sequenced in a study of T cells in Graves' hyperthyroidism and ophthalmopathy. The TCR beta CDR3 regions underwent amplification using RNA transcripts as the source. TCR CDR3 regions were first amplified by RT-PCR with HTBI primers. MiXCR, applied by TCRdb to the multiplex PCR reads, yields one record per CDR3 protein. The table includes 500,000 to 600,000 distinct CDR3 sequences, approximately 49% detected once. Sequencing was done on a sample of peripheral blood or thyroid tissue (not recorded which). Receptors originate from an adult woman with Graves' disease, either hyperthyroidism or ophthalmopathy (not recorded which).

This clonotype was recorded a few times. The chain couples TRBV10-3 to TRBJ2-1, with unresolved D. The ends were cut back, 0 bases at V and 10 bases at J, with 7 bases in the middle. The germline gives CDR1 ENHRY, CDR2 SYGVKD. The CDR3 contains 12 residues. CDR3 bases: TGTGCCATCAGTGAGTCCTCGGTCGAGCAGTTCTTC. Translated, it gives CAISESSVEQFF.

This clonotype was recorded many times. The chain combines TRBV6-9 with TRBJ2-5; D is unclear. The CDR3 loop spans 11 amino acids. CDR1 MNHGY and CDR2 SVAAGI come from the germline V gene. The germline V and J ends were trimmed by 7 bases and 5 bases, with 8 bases remaining between them. CDR3 loop: CASTGLETQYF. The CDR3, as DNA: TGTGCCAGCACCGGGTTGGAGACCCAGTACTTC.

The V call is TRBV7-6, the J call TRBJ1-5; D uncertain. Germline V gene data show CDR1 as SGHVS and CDR2 as FNYEAQ. This CDR3 is built from 12 residues. Trimming cost V 0 bases and J 11 bases, with 8 bases left between them. The CDR3 loop reads CASSLAGETQHF. CDR3 coding DNA: TGTGCCAGCAGCTTAGCAGGCGAGACCCAGCATTTT.

The V call is TRBV20-1, the J call TRBJ1-1, with a tentative D call TRBD1 (6 bases). V was shortened by 6 bases and J by 0 bases, with 14 bases between the two germline ends. CDR3 length: 14 amino acids. CDR1 and CDR2 from the germline V gene are DFQATT and SNEGSKA (reference sequence). The CDR3 sequence: CSAGGGAMNTEAFF. The CDR3 region has the DNA TGCAGTGCCGGTGGGGGGGCGATGAACACTGAAGCTTTCTTT.

This chain uses TRBV20-1 with TRBJ1-6; D gene ambiguous. Trimming cost V 0 bases and J 7 bases, with 7 bases left between them. This CDR3 contains 13 residues. Germline V gene sequence: CDR1 DFQATT, CDR2 SNEGSKA (reference sequence). The CDR3 DNA is TGCAGTGCTAGAGATCCCCGAAATTCACCCCTCCACTTT. This translates into CSARDPRNSPLHF.

The chain recombines TRBV2 with TRBJ1-4; D is uncertain. The CDR3 extends over 14 amino acids. Germline-derived CDR1 and CDR2 are SNHLY and FYNNEI. V lost 3 bases, J lost 4 bases, and 9 bases lay in between. The CDR3 bases are TGTGCCAGCAGTGAGAACAGCCGTAATGAAAAACTGTTTTTT. Its protein is CASSENSRNEKLFF. The full variable domain, its missing parts supplied by reference TRBV2 and TRBJ1-4, is EPEVTQTPSHQVTQMGQEVILRCVPISNHLYFYWYRQILGQKVEFLVSFYNNEISEKSEIFDDQFSVERPDGSNFTLKIRSTKLEDSAMYFCASSENSRNEKLFFGSGTQLSVL.

This clonotype has a handful of counts. The gene calls are TRBV5-1 and TRBJ2-2; D unclear. Trimming cost V 4 bases and J 4 bases, with 11 bases left between them. The CDR3 is 14 residues long. Germline V gene sequence: CDR1 SGHRS, CDR2 YFSETQ. The CDR3 loop is CASSPTVGTGELFF. CDR3 in DNA: TGCGCCAGCAGCCCTACGGTGGGCACCGGGGAGCTGTTTTTT.

The J gene is TRBJ1-5, the V gene TRBV10-3; D unclear. The germline CDR1 and CDR2 sequences are ENHRY and SYGVKD. This CDR3 has 14 amino acids. V was shortened by 4 bases and J by 3 bases, with 10 bases between the two germline ends. In DNA form, the CDR3 reads TGTGCCATCAGTGCGGAGGGCTACAATCAGCCCCAGCATTTT. Protein sequence: CAISAEGYNQPQHF.

This clonotype was found many times. The chain employs TRBV10-3 and TRBJ1-4; D remains ambiguous. The V gene lost 0 bases and the J gene lost 0 bases, with 8 bases spanning the gap. CDR3 length equals 16 residues. Per germline, CDR1 ENHRY and CDR2 SYGVKD. CDR3 sequence (DNA): TGTGCCATCAGTGAGTCGGGTGTAGCAACTAATGAAAAACTGTTTTTT. It yields the protein CAISESGVATNEKLFF.

This clonotype was recorded many times. The J gene is TRBJ1-2, the V gene TRBV20-1; D is ambiguous. This CDR3 has 16 residues. V shed 5 bases and J shed 8 bases, with 27 bases lying between them. Germline lookup yields CDR1 DFQATT and CDR2 SNEGSKA (reference sequence). CDR3 loop: CSAPLSSGEGRDGYTF. CDR3 sequence (DNA): TGCAGTGCTCCGCTCTCCTCTGGGGAGGGCCGTGACGGCTACACCTTC.

This clonotype has more than one count but fewer than ten. This sequence joins TRBV7-3 and TRBJ1-6; D not resolved. CDR1 and CDR2 (germline): SGHTA, FQGTGA. This CDR3 is 15 amino acids long. Trimming pared 4 bases from V and 8 bases from J, leaving 15 bases between. The chain's CDR3 is CASSSGLAGYSPLHF. Here the CDR3 DNA reads TGTGCCAGCAGCTCCGGACTAGCGGGGTATTCACCCCTCCACTTT. The full variable domain, with the rest looked up from reference TRBV7-3 and TRBJ1-6, is GAGVSQTPSNKVTEKGKYVELRCDPISGHTALYWYRQSLGQGPEFLIYFQGTGAADDSGLPNDRFFAVRPEGSVSTLKIQRTERGDSAVYLCASSSGLAGYSPLHFGNGTRLTVT.

The V gene is TRBV20-1, the J gene TRBJ2-5, with TRBD1 matching 7 bases. Germline trimming cut 6 bases from V and 9 bases from J; bases unmatched to any gene: 16. The CDR3 extends over 14 amino acids. Per the germline V gene, CDR1 is DFQATT and CDR2 is SNEGSKA (reference sequence). CDR3 in amino acids: CSATKGGAGQPQYF. The DNA for the CDR3 is TGCAGTGCCACAAAAGGGGGCGCGGGTCAGCCCCAGTACTTC.

This clonotype has more than one count but fewer than ten. A much larger clone differs by one base, so this may be a read error. The rearrangement joins TRBV7-2 to TRBJ2-2, with 10 positions matching TRBD1. After removal of 5 bases from V and 4 bases from J, the junction contained 4 bases not matched to a gene. The CDR3 loop spans 15 amino acids. Germline loops: CDR1 SGHTA, CDR2 FQGNSA. CDR3 DNA: TGTGCCAGCAGCCACCGGGACAGGGGCACCGGGGAGCTGTTTTTT. Translating gives CASSHRDRGTGELFF.

This clonotype was counted once. J is TRBJ1-1 and V is TRBV30; no clear D gene. CDR1 is GTSNPN, CDR2 SVGIG, per germline (reference sequence). The CDR3 is made up of 10 amino acids. The V gene lost 4 bases and the J gene lost 9 bases, with 9 bases spanning the gap. This CDR3 reads CAWIAGKAFF. CDR3 coding DNA: TGTGCCTGGATCGCGGGGAAAGCTTTCTTT.

This clonotype came up many times. The chain has TRBV9 and TRBJ1-2; 10 positions match TRBD1. The CDR3 consists of 15 residues. J gave up 2 bases and V 4 bases, and 5 bases lay outside the gene matches. Per germline, CDR1 SGDLS and CDR2 YYNGEE. CDR3 sequence reads: CASSRATGGNYGYTF. The CDR3 DNA reads TGTGCCAGCAGCCGCGCGACAGGGGGCAACTATGGCTACACCTTC.

This chain connects TRBV29-1 to TRBJ2-2, with D tentatively TRBD2 (6 bases). V was trimmed by 5 bases and J by 3 bases, leaving 13 bases between them. The germline V gene encodes CDR1 SQVTM and CDR2 ANQGSEA. The length of the CDR3 is 14 residues. CDR3 amino acids: CSVSGGSYTGELFF. DNA for the CDR3: TGCAGCGTTTCTGGGGGGTCGTACACCGGGGAGCTGTTTTTT.

This rearrangement joins TRBV11-2 to TRBJ1-2, with TRBD1 matching 8 bases. V shed 5 bases and J 1 base; nucleotides not matched to a gene: 6. This CDR3 region has 15 residues. CDR1 is SGHAT and CDR2 is FQNNGV in the germline V gene. DNA for the CDR3: TGTGCCAGCAGCACCGGACAGGGTGTTAACTATGGCTACACCTTC. Its translation: CASSTGQGVNYGYTF. Complete variable domain (other parts from reference TRBV11-2 and TRBJ1-2): EAGVAQSPRYKIIEKRQSVAFWCNPISGHATLYWYQQILGQGPKLLIQFQNNGVVDDSQLPKDRFSAERLKGVDSTLKIQPAKLEDSAVYLCASSTGQGVNYGYTFGSGTRLTVV.

This clonotype was picked up many times. The chain joins TRBV7-9 to TRBJ1-6; no clear D. Trimming took 5 bases from V and 9 from J, leaving 17 bases between them. This CDR3 region has 15 residues. Germline assignment: CDR1 SEHNR and CDR2 FQNEAQ (reference sequence). In nucleotides, the CDR3 is TGTGCCAGCAGCCCCCCTAGCGGGGAGATTTCACCCCTCCACTTT. As protein: CASSPPSGEISPLHF.

Only a few counts were recorded for this clonotype. J is TRBJ1-5 and V is TRBV27; possible D gene TRBD1, 5 bases. Germline lookup yields CDR1 MNHEY and CDR2 SMNVEV (reference sequence). CDR3 length equals 14 residues. The V end lost 8 bases, the J end lost 5 bases, and 16 bases lay between the germline ends. The CDR3 DNA sequence: TGTGCCAGCTCCTACGGGGGGGGTGATCAGCCCCAGCATTTT. Translated, it gives CASSYGGGDQPQHF.

The V and J genes are TRBV6-9 and TRBJ2-7, with 7 bases aligning to TRBD1. Per germline, CDR1 MNHGY and CDR2 SVAAGI. CDR3 length equals 15 residues. Losses at the gene ends were 2 bases for V and 2 bases for J; bases not matched to a gene: 6. The CDR3 loop reads CASSYPGTATYEQYF. CDR3 sequence (DNA): TGTGCCAGCAGTTATCCGGGGACAGCAACCTACGAGCAGTACTTC.

The CDR3: CSVEGGTVGFTETQYF. The DNA of the CDR3 is TGCAGCGTTGAAGGGGGAACAGTGGGCTTTACGGAGACCCAGTACTTC. V and J are TRBV29-1 and TRBJ2-5, with D uncertain. V was trimmed by 1 base and J by 5 bases, leaving 20 bases between them. The CDR3 is 16 residues long. Germline CDR1 and CDR2: SQVTM and ANQGSEA.

A few counts support this clonotype. This chain joins TRBV10-3 and TRBJ2-6; D gene unclear. The CDR3 totals 16 residues. Trimming removed 0 bases from V and 0 bases from J, with 6 bases in between. CDR1 is ENHRY and CDR2 is SYGVKD in the germline V gene. CDR3 protein: CAISESTNSGANVLTF. The CDR3 coding sequence is TGTGCCATCAGTGAGTCGACGAACTCTGGGGCCAACGTCCTGACTTTC.

This clonotype was seen more than once but under ten times. The CDR3 coding sequence is TGCAGCCAGCAGCGAATCGGTTCGGGGAATCAGCCCCAGCATTTT. Translating it yields CSQQRIGSGNQPQHF. This chain uses TRBV20-1 with TRBJ1-5; D gene unclear. Germline V CDR1 and CDR2: DFQATT, SNEGSKA (reference sequence). This CDR3 has 15 residues.

In this sample, this clonotype turned up a few times. The chain joins TRBV5-1 to TRBJ1-2; no clear D gene. From germline, CDR1 is SGHRS and CDR2 YFSETQ. The CDR3 consists of 13 residues. V was shortened by 2 bases and J by 6 bases, with 11 bases between the two germline ends. CDR3 residues: CASSFSTNDGYTF. The CDR3 region has the DNA TGCGCCAGCAGCTTTAGTACCAACGATGGCTACACCTTC.

The V gene is TRBV20-1, the J gene TRBJ1-1, with 7 positions matching TRBD1. The CDR3 loop spans 12 amino acids. Germline V gene data show CDR1 as DFQATT and CDR2 as SNEGSKA (reference sequence). V trimming: 5 bases; J trimming: 7 bases; junction bases outside the gene matches: 7. The CDR3 DNA reads TGCAGTGCTGAGGGACAGCCCTATGAAGCTTTCTTT. Amino acids: CSAEGQPYEAFF.

This clonotype was seen at least ten times. The chain employs TRBV6-1 and TRBJ1-3; maybe TRBD1 (5 bases). Trimming removed 5 bases at V and 0 bases at J, with 11 bases between. The CDR3 length is 15 residues. CDR1 MNHNS and CDR2 SASEGT come from the germline V gene. CDR3 nucleotide sequence: TGTGCCAGCAGTCCTAGCCAGGGCTCTGGAAACACCATATATTTT. Protein sequence: CASSPSQGSGNTIYF.

The V gene is TRBV12-3 or TRBV12-4, the J gene TRBJ2-5, with D uncertain. The CDR3 contains 14 residues. V was shortened by 6 bases and J by 1 base, with 12 bases between the two germline ends. Here the CDR3 reads CASSGESFQETQYF. In DNA, the CDR3 is TGTGCCAGCAGCGGAGAGTCGTTCCAAGAGACCCAGTACTTC.

V gene TRBV7-8 combines with J gene TRBJ2-1; perhaps D is TRBD1 or TRBD2 (5 bases each). This CDR3 has 12 residues. CDR1 SGHVS and CDR2 FQNEAQ come from the germline V gene. With 5 bases removed from V and 7 bases from J, the gap between germline ends came to 9 bases. CDR3 sequence reads: CASSLGTNEQFF. Written as DNA, the CDR3 is TGTGCCAGCAGCCTCGGGACGAATGAGCAGTTCTTC.

In its sample, this clonotype was seen a few times. The rearrangement joins TRBV28 to TRBJ1-1, with D uncertain. V lost 6 bases, J lost 0 bases, and 11 bases lay in between. CDR1 and CDR2 (germline): MDHEN, SYDVKM. This CDR3 has 14 amino acids. The CDR3 DNA reads as TGTGCCAGCAGCCAGCCGACCATGAACACTGAAGCTTTCTTT. It is translated as CASSQPTMNTEAFF.